The rows below give T cell receptor beta chains drawn from one sample of a study of blood T cell repertoires in COVID-19. Only in-frame clones appear in the TCRdb table, and some are missing; sequencing was by immunoSEQ multiplex PCR. The sample has about 350,000 clones, about 88% seen once. Sequenced input: PBMCs or T cells enriched from blood (not recorded which). The receptors here all came from a woman younger than 45 who had been exposed to COVID-19. The CDR3 runs from the conserved cysteine through the conserved F or W. D genes are given only for firm matches. Clone size is given for some rows only: seen once, a few or many times, or a class if the clone is expanded.

v_call: TRBV28; d_call: TRBD2; j_call: TRBJ2-1; clone_size: once; cdr3_nt: TGTGCCAGCAGTTTAGGGGCTAGCGGGCTCTACCCCGATGAGCAGTTCTTC; cdr3_aa: CASSLGASGLYPDEQFF
v_call: TRBV29-1; d_call: TRBD2; j_call: TRBJ2-7; clone_size: .; cdr3_nt: TGCAGCGTTGTCGAGGTGGGTAGCGGGCGCGGCGAGCAGTACTTC; cdr3_aa: CSVVEVGSGRGEQYF
v_call: TRBV15; d_call: .; j_call: TRBJ2-2; clone_size: .; cdr3_nt: TGTGCCACCAGCAAAGGCGGTCCGAACACCGGGGAGCTGTTTTTT; cdr3_aa: CATSKGGPNTGELFF
v_call: TRBV28; d_call: .; j_call: TRBJ2-7; clone_size: .; cdr3_nt: TGTGCCAGTTGCAGGGAACTCTACGAGCAGTACTTC; cdr3_aa: CASCRELYEQYF
v_call: TRBV19; d_call: .; j_call: TRBJ2-7; clone_size: .; cdr3_nt: TGTGCCAGTAGTACCCACGGGGGTGGCTCGGAGCAGTACTTC; cdr3_aa: CASSTHGGGSEQYF
v_call: TRBV12-3/TRBV12-4; d_call: .; j_call: TRBJ1-5; clone_size: .; cdr3_nt: TGTGCCAGCAGTTTACCGGATCAGCCCCAGCATTTT; cdr3_aa: CASSLPDQPQHF
v_call: TRBV10-1; d_call: TRBD2; j_call: TRBJ2-1; clone_size: .; cdr3_nt: TGCGCCAGCAGTGACCCCGGGACTAGCAATGAGCAGTTCTTC; cdr3_aa: CASSDPGTSNEQFF
v_call: TRBV2; d_call: TRBD2; j_call: TRBJ2-7; clone_size: .; cdr3_nt: TGTGCCAGCAGGGGGACTAGCGGGATGTCAGGCGAGCAGTACTTC; cdr3_aa: CASRGTSGMSGEQYF
v_call: TRBV28; d_call: TRBD1; j_call: TRBJ2-5; clone_size: once; cdr3_nt: TGTGCCAGCAGTTCTGGGACAGCCAAGCAAGAGACCCAGTACTTC; cdr3_aa: CASSSGTAKQETQYF
v_call: TRBV4-2; d_call: .; j_call: TRBJ1-2; clone_size: .; cdr3_nt: TGTGCCAGCAGCCAGGCCCTAGGGGAGGTAGCCGGCTACACCTTC; cdr3_aa: CASSQALGEVAGYTF
v_call: TRBV5-1; d_call: TRBD1; j_call: TRBJ2-3; clone_size: .; cdr3_nt: TGCGCCAGCAGCTTGGAACGGGGACAGGCTACTCATCTGTATTTT; cdr3_aa: CASSLERGQATHLYF
v_call: TRBV5-1; d_call: TRBD2; j_call: TRBJ2-7; clone_size: .; cdr3_nt: TGCGCCAGCAGCTTGATCCCAGGGCGGGGGGAATCCTACGAGCAGTACTTC; cdr3_aa: CASSLIPGRGESYEQYF
v_call: TRBV28; d_call: TRBD1; j_call: TRBJ1-2; clone_size: .; cdr3_nt: TGTGCCAGCAGTTTTCTAACCACAGGGGACTCCTATGGCTACACCTTC; cdr3_aa: CASSFLTTGDSYGYTF
v_call: TRBV28; d_call: TRBD1; j_call: TRBJ1-5; clone_size: few; cdr3_nt: TGTGCCAGCCGAAGCCGAACAGGGACAGAGAATAGCAATCAGCCCCAGCATTTT; cdr3_aa: CASRSRTGTENSNQPQHF
v_call: TRBV7-3; d_call: .; j_call: TRBJ1-1; clone_size: .; cdr3_nt: TGTGCCAGCAGCTCCTCCTCCAGGACTGAAGCTTTCTTT; cdr3_aa: CASSSSSRTEAFF
v_call: TRBV19; d_call: .; j_call: TRBJ1-1; clone_size: .; cdr3_nt: TGTGCCAGTAGTATAACAAGACAGACTGAAGCTTTCTTT; cdr3_aa: CASSITRQTEAFF
v_call: TRBV6-5; d_call: .; j_call: TRBJ2-7; clone_size: once; cdr3_nt: TGTGCCACCGAGGGGAGGGGGGGACGCTTCCACGAGCAGTACTTC; cdr3_aa: CATEGRGGRFHEQYF
v_call: TRBV9; d_call: TRBD2; j_call: TRBJ2-7; clone_size: .; cdr3_nt: TGTGCCAGCAGCCCAGTCGGGGGGGGTGACGAGCAGTACTTC; cdr3_aa: CASSPVGGGDEQYF
v_call: TRBV9; d_call: .; j_call: TRBJ1-5; clone_size: .; cdr3_nt: TGTGCCAGCAGCGTAGGGGGCGGAGAGCCTCCCCAGCATTTT; cdr3_aa: CASSVGGGEPPQHF
v_call: TRBV2; d_call: TRBD1; j_call: TRBJ1-4; clone_size: .; cdr3_nt: TGTGCCAGCAGTACAGGGGGCGCCTTAACTAGTTTTGAAAAACTGTTTTTT; cdr3_aa: CASSTGGALTSFEKLFF
v_call: TRBV7-9; d_call: .; j_call: TRBJ1-2; clone_size: .; cdr3_nt: TGTGCCAGCAGCTTAGGCGAAGGGGCCGGTGGTGACTATGGCTACACCTTC; cdr3_aa: CASSLGEGAGGDYGYTF
v_call: TRBV3-1/TRBV3-2; d_call: TRBD2; j_call: TRBJ2-7; clone_size: .; cdr3_nt: TGTGCCAGCAGCCGGCCGGGACTAGCGGGAGGGGAGTACTTC; cdr3_aa: CASSRPGLAGGEYF
v_call: TRBV27; d_call: TRBD1; j_call: TRBJ1-3; clone_size: .; cdr3_nt: TGTGCCAGCAGTCCGACAGGGGGATCTGGAAACACCATATATTTT; cdr3_aa: CASSPTGGSGNTIYF
v_call: TRBV28; d_call: TRBD2; j_call: TRBJ2-3; clone_size: .; cdr3_nt: TGTGCCAGCAATTCCCGGGGGAGGGCCGGTACGCAGTATTTT; cdr3_aa: CASNSRGRAGTQYF
v_call: TRBV18; d_call: TRBD2; j_call: TRBJ2-5; clone_size: .; cdr3_nt: TGTGCCAGCTCACCGGGGTATGGGACTAGCGGTCAAGAGACCCAGTACTTC; cdr3_aa: CASSPGYGTSGQETQYF
v_call: TRBV27; d_call: TRBD1; j_call: TRBJ2-7; clone_size: .; cdr3_nt: TGTGCCAGCAGTTCGGAACAGGGGCAAATTTACGAGCAGTACTTC; cdr3_aa: CASSSEQGQIYEQYF
v_call: TRBV6-5; d_call: TRBD1; j_call: TRBJ1-5; clone_size: once; cdr3_nt: TGTGCCAGCAGTACGGGACAGCCCAATCAGCCCCAGCATTTT; cdr3_aa: CASSTGQPNQPQHF
v_call: TRBV7-8; d_call: TRBD2; j_call: TRBJ2-3; clone_size: once; cdr3_nt: TGTGCCAGCAGCCCCCGACTAGCGATGAGCACAGATACGCAGTATTTT; cdr3_aa: CASSPRLAMSTDTQYF
v_call: TRBV5-4; d_call: TRBD1; j_call: TRBJ1-2; clone_size: .; cdr3_nt: TGTGCCAGCAGCTACGACAGGGGACCCTATGGCTACACCTTC; cdr3_aa: CASSYDRGPYGYTF
v_call: TRBV28; d_call: .; j_call: TRBJ1-1; clone_size: .; cdr3_nt: TGTGCCAGCAGTTTAGGCCCCCAAAGGGGTGCTTTCTTT; cdr3_aa: CASSLGPQRGAFF
v_call: TRBV6-1; d_call: .; j_call: TRBJ1-1; clone_size: few; cdr3_nt: TGTGCCAGCAGTGAAAGCAGGGCGGCCACTGAAGCTTTCTTT; cdr3_aa: CASSESRAATEAFF
v_call: TRBV5-6; d_call: TRBD1; j_call: TRBJ1-4; clone_size: .; cdr3_nt: TGTGCCAGCAGCAGACAGGGGGCGTTAGTTTTT; cdr3_aa: CASSRQGALVF
v_call: TRBV7-9; d_call: TRBD1; j_call: TRBJ1-2; clone_size: .; cdr3_nt: TGTGCCAGCAGCTTTGGACAGGGGACTAATGGCTACACCTTC; cdr3_aa: CASSFGQGTNGYTF